Below are 22 T cell receptor beta chains sequenced from a single sample in a study of OX40 agonist ivuxolimab in advanced cancers. Library preparation used the immunoSEQ multiplex PCR assay. As stored in TCRdb, this immuneACCESS dataset retains in-frame rearrangements with V and J assigned. A fraction of the clones does not appear; measured against another copy, unresolved V genes explain less than half of the discrepancy, and the remainder lacks a known reason. Counted in this sample were about 83,000 clones; roughly 87% of them appeared once. Roughly 0.71% of the sample comes from the top ten. The material sequenced was CD4+ or CD8+ T cells sorted from blood, taken in a trial of the OX40 agonist ivuxolimab. These receptors were collected from an adult with an advanced solid tumor such as melanoma, head and neck, liver or kidney cancer.

The chain employs TRBV7-2 and TRBJ1-1, with TRBD1 as a possible D gene (5 bases). The germline V gene has CDR1 SGHTA and CDR2 FQGNSA. V lost 7 bases, J lost 1 base, and 16 bases lay in between. This CDR3 is built from 15 residues. In DNA form, the CDR3 reads TGTGCCAGCACCTCGGACCAGAGGGGGAACACTGAAGCTTTCTTT. This encodes CASTSDQRGNTEAFF.

This chain connects TRBV11-1 to TRBJ2-2; D gene unclear. This CDR3 has 13 amino acids. V was trimmed by 2 bases and J by 5 bases, leaving 6 bases between them. Looked up from germline, CDR1 is SGHAT and CDR2 is FQDESV (reference sequence). CDR3 region: CASSLLGTGELFF. The CDR3 DNA sequence: TGTGCCAGCAGCTTATTAGGTACCGGGGAGCTGTTTTTT.

V is TRBV7-3 and J is TRBJ1-1, with D possibly TRBD1 on 5 matching bases. The CDR3 sequence is 14 residues long. Trimming left V 3 bases short and J 2 bases short, with 10 bases between. Looked up from germline, CDR1 is SGHTA and CDR2 is FQGTGA. DNA of the CDR3: TGTGCCAGCAGCTTGCAGGGCGGAAACACTGAAGCTTTCTTT. The encoded protein is CASSLQGGNTEAFF.

The CDR3 DNA is TGTGCCAGCAGAAAAAGAGGACAGGGGGCGGACGAGCAGTACTTC. Residues: CASRKRGQGADEQYF. The rearrangement links TRBV7-9 to TRBJ2-7; 11 bases map to TRBD1. This CDR3 spans 15 amino acids. Germline V gene lookup returns CDR1 SEHNR and CDR2 FQNEAQ (reference sequence). After removal of 6 bases from V and 5 bases from J, the junction contained 9 bases not matched to a gene.

The table lists this clone with a count of one. The V call is TRBV2, the J call TRBJ2-7, with D possibly TRBD1 on 5 matching bases. The CDR3 covers 13 residues. Germline V lookup: CDR1 SNHLY, CDR2 FYNNEI. Trimming took 2 bases from V and 6 from J, leaving 11 bases between them. The CDR3 protein is CASSESRTGEQYF. The DNA for the CDR3 is TGTGCCAGCAGTGAAAGCAGAACAGGCGAGCAGTACTTC. Together with reference TRBV2 and TRBJ2-7, the CDR3 gives the full variable domain: EPEVTQTPSHQVTQMGQEVILRCVPISNHLYFYWYRQILGQKVEFLVSFYNNEISEKSEIFDDQFSVERPDGSNFTLKIRSTKLEDSAMYFCASSESRTGEQYFGPGTRLTVT.

The rearrangement uses TRBV2 and TRBJ1-1; no reliable D call. V lost 1 base and J 10 bases, leaving 10 bases between the germline ends. CDR1 and CDR2 (germline): SNHLY, FYNNEI. The CDR3 has 12 residues. CDR3 nucleotides: TGTGCCAGCAGTGAAGAGGGTTCATTAGCTTTCTTT. It yields the protein CASSEEGSLAFF.

V usage is TRBV11-2 and J usage is TRBJ2-1, with 12 bases lining up with TRBD1. V dropped 6 bases and J dropped 7; count of bases not matched to a gene: 16. Per the germline V gene, CDR1 is SGHAT and CDR2 is FQNNGV. This CDR3 region has 18 residues. CDR3 nucleotide sequence: TGTGCCAGCAGAGGATTACAAGCGGGACAGGGGGCCCCAAATGAGCAGTTCTTC. Amino acid sequence: CASRGLQAGQGAPNEQFF.

DNA for the CDR3: TGTGCCTGGAACCTTTGGGGGACGAACACCGGGGAGCTGTTTTTT. Translating gives CAWNLWGTNTGELFF. The genes are TRBV30 and TRBJ2-2; D is tentatively TRBD1 or TRBD2 (5 bases each). CDR1 and CDR2 from the germline V gene are GTSNPN and SVGIG (reference sequence). Trimming cost V 4 bases and J 0 bases, with 12 bases left between them. The CDR3 extends over 15 amino acids.

A few counts support this clone. The V call is TRBV7-6, the J call TRBJ2-5; maybe TRBD1 (6 bases). Between the trimmed V and J ends, which lost 3 bases and 4 bases, there was a span of 18 bases. The CDR3 has 16 residues. Germline CDR1 is SGHVS and CDR2 is FNYEAQ. The CDR3 loop reads CASSLEPGHLRETQYF. The CDR3, as DNA: TGTGCCAGCAGCTTGGAGCCGGGACACTTAAGAGAGACCCAGTACTTC.

This clone has just a few counts. The chain combines TRBV5-1 with TRBJ2-5; 8 bases align to TRBD1. V shed 4 bases and J 2 bases; nucleotides not matched to a gene: 4. The CDR3 runs to 14 residues. Germline CDR1 and CDR2: SGHRS and YFSETQ. CDR3 protein: CASSRTGPQETQYF. CDR3 sequence (DNA): TGCGCCAGCAGCCGGACAGGGCCACAAGAGACCCAGTACTTC.

The V call is TRBV4-2, the J call TRBJ2-3; 13 bases match TRBD2. The CDR3 consists of 18 residues. The trim removed 3 bases at V and 2 bases at J, leaving 8 bases unmatched. Germline loops: CDR1 LGHNA, CDR2 YNFKEQ. CDR3 sequence: CASSHGLAGALNTDTQYF. The CDR3 coding sequence is TGTGCCAGCAGCCACGGACTAGCGGGGGCCCTTAACACAGATACGCAGTATTTT.

The V call is TRBV7-9, the J call TRBJ2-2; D is unclear. The CDR3 has 13 residues. Trimming took 4 bases from V and 5 from J, leaving 8 bases between them. CDR1 and CDR2 (germline): SEHNR, FQNEAQ (reference sequence). The CDR3 region has the DNA TGTGCCAGCAGCTCCAGAGAGACCGGGGAGCTGTTTTTT. It codes for CASSSRETGELFF.

The chain has TRBV30 and TRBJ2-1, with D perhaps TRBD1 or TRBD2 (6 bases each). This CDR3 spans 14 amino acids. The ends were cut back, 1 base at V and 9 bases at J, with 16 bases in the middle. The germline CDR1 and CDR2 sequences are GTSNPN and SVGIG (reference sequence). Here the CDR3 DNA reads TGTGCCTGGAGTGGGAGTGCCGAGGGGGGTGAGCAGTTCTTC. Protein product: CAWSGSAEGGEQFF.

This clone has only a few counts. The chain combines TRBV4-3 with TRBJ1-1; 7 bases fit TRBD1. CDR1 and CDR2 from the germline V gene are LGHNA and YSLEER. V was clipped by 1 base and J by 7 bases; unmatched bases: 3. The CDR3 runs to 13 residues. CDR3 DNA: TGCGCCAGCAGCCAAGTCGGGACAGATGAAGCTTTCTTT. Translation: CASSQVGTDEAFF.

The chain uses TRBV4-2 and TRBJ1-2; D may be TRBD1 (5 bases). Germline V gives CDR1 LGHNA, CDR2 YNFKEQ. The CDR3 runs 16 residues. V was trimmed by 8 bases and J by 0 bases, leaving 19 bases between them. The CDR3 reads CASATTQGPPNYGYTF. The CDR3 nucleotides read TGTGCCAGCGCAACGACGCAGGGTCCTCCTAACTATGGCTACACCTTC.

The V call is TRBV7-3, the J call TRBJ2-2; 7 bases match TRBD1. The CDR3 has 15 residues. After removal of 2 bases from V and 3 bases from J, the junction contained 3 bases not matched to a gene. Germline V lookup: CDR1 SGHTA, CDR2 FQGTGA. The CDR3 loop reads CASSLQGVDTGELFF. The CDR3, as DNA: TGTGCCAGCAGCTTACAGGGGGTGGACACCGGGGAGCTGTTTTTT.

V and J are TRBV6-1 and TRBJ1-3; D is perhaps TRBD1 (5 bases). CDR1 MNHNS and CDR2 SASEGT come from the germline V gene. This CDR3 contains 15 residues. Trimming shortened V by 10 bases and J by 1 base, and 17 bases separated the two germline ends. The CDR3 loop reads CATGPAQVSGNTIYF. The CDR3 DNA reads TGTGCCACCGGACCGGCACAGGTATCTGGAAACACCATATATTTT.

This clone has a handful of counts. The chain recombines TRBV6-1 with TRBJ1-1; TRBD1 matches 7 bases. J gave up 0 bases and V 7 bases, and 8 bases lay outside the gene matches. Germline lookup yields CDR1 MNHNS and CDR2 SASEGT. The CDR3 totals 15 residues. This chain's CDR3 is CASIYRGEMNTEAFF. The CDR3 bases are TGTGCCAGCATCTACAGGGGTGAAATGAACACTGAAGCTTTCTTT.

The V gene is TRBV19, the J gene TRBJ1-2, with 9 bases lining up with TRBD1. Trimming removed 6 bases from V and 0 bases from J; junction bases left unmatched: 8. Germline V gene sequence: CDR1 LNHDA, CDR2 SQIVND (reference sequence). CDR3 size: 16 residues. The CDR3 nucleotides read TGTGCCAGTAGCGGGACAGGGCTGGGGGCTAACTATGGCTACACCTTC. Translated: CASSGTGLGANYGYTF.

This sequence joins TRBV11-3 and TRBJ2-7; 9 bases agree with TRBD1. V trimming: 5 bases; J trimming: 2 bases; junction bases outside the gene matches: 10. From germline, CDR1 is SGHNT and CDR2 YENEEA. The CDR3 covers 16 residues. The CDR3 region has the DNA TGTGCCAGCAGCCTACCGGACAGGGGCCGGACCTACGAGCAGTACTTC. This gives the protein CASSLPDRGRTYEQYF. Supplemented by reference TRBV11-3 and TRBJ2-7, the full variable domain reads EAGVVQSPRYKIIEKKQPVAFWCNPISGHNTLYWYLQNLGQGPELLIRYENEEAVDDSQLPKDRFSAERLKGVDSTLKIQPAELGDSAVYLCASSLPDRGRTYEQYFGPGTRLTVT.

The chain employs TRBV10-3 and TRBJ2-7; 7 bases align to TRBD1. V trimming: 3 bases; J trimming: 3 bases; junction bases outside the gene matches: 8. This CDR3 contains 15 residues. In germline, CDR1 is ENHRY, CDR2 SYGVKD. The CDR3 DNA sequence: TGTGCCATCAGTGAACGGCAGGGACAGAGCTACGAGCAGTACTTC. Residues: CAISERQGQSYEQYF.

The rearrangement links TRBV5-1 to TRBJ2-1, with 8 bases aligning to TRBD1. V shed 4 bases, J shed 1 base, and the junction held 7 bases outside the gene matches. Germline CDR1 and CDR2: SGHRS and YFSETQ. This CDR3 region has 16 residues. CDR3 amino acids: CASSEQGQASYNEQFF. The CDR3 DNA follows: TGCGCCAGCAGCGAGCAGGGACAGGCTTCCTACAATGAGCAGTTCTTC.